This TCR beta chain was retrieved from a study of blood T cell repertoires in COVID-19. Study in general: COVID-19 samples, acute and convalescent, were from the United States, Italy and Spain. Nucleic acid was either cDNA or gDNA, and it came from T cells, B-cell-depleted T cells, or PBMCs.

Trimming took 6 bases from V and 7 from J; bases not matched to a gene: 5. This CDR3 is 15 amino acids long. CDR1 and CDR2 from the germline V gene are SNHLY and FYNNEI. Authors' data handling: The assay estimated nucleated cells by amplifying reference gene primers. Clones were read by immunoSEQ multiplex PCR, and TCRdb kept only the in-frame ones, dropping some. V and J calls and clone size follow that table, whereas D and trimming were derived from the DNA. The sample contains a few hundred thousand clones, roughly 88% of which appear only once. Sequenced material: peripheral blood. The TCR comes from a woman in her twenties or thirties with active or convalescent COVID-19. The chain has TRBV2 and TRBJ2-4; 14 bases agree with TRBD2. The DNA for the CDR3 is TGTGCCAGCAGCGTGACTAGCGGGGGGGTTAACATTCAGTACTTC. Translating gives CASSVTSGGVNIQYF.